This T cell receptor beta chain was obtained from a study of T cell repertoires in cytomegalovirus infection. Across the study: Recently identified HLA-C-restricted CMV epitopes were used, and well-studied HLA-B-restricted CMV epitopes were used as well. CMV infection plus the matching HLA type was flagged by public TCR beta signatures. Whole-study results and caveats: Carriers of CMV and the relevant HLA type were discriminated by public TCR beta frequency. HLA-C-restricted TCR beta clonotypes specific for CMV led the ex vivo response.

Via MiXCR, TCRdb re-called the reads, giving one row per CDR3 protein. This sample carries approximately 990,000 distinct CDR3 sequences, approximately 30% of them seen once, and the ten largest clones take 13%. The CDR3 loop spans 14 amino acids. V was clipped by 5 bases and J by 8 bases, with 15 bases between them. Germline V gene data show CDR1 as SGHAT and CDR2 as FQNNGV. The sample holds a few counts of this clonotype. What it recognizes is unknown. The chain couples TRBV11-2 to TRBJ1-4, with D hard to call. The sequencing used cultured CD8+ T cells from PBMCs, collected from culture after CMV antigen stimulation. The receptor's source is a human donor in good health (CMV status not recorded). Some clones in this sample may be carry-over from other donors' samples. CDR3 in DNA: TGTGCCAGCAGCCCCCGCCTCTCGGAGGAAAAACTGTTTTTT. It specifies CASSPRLSEEKLFF.